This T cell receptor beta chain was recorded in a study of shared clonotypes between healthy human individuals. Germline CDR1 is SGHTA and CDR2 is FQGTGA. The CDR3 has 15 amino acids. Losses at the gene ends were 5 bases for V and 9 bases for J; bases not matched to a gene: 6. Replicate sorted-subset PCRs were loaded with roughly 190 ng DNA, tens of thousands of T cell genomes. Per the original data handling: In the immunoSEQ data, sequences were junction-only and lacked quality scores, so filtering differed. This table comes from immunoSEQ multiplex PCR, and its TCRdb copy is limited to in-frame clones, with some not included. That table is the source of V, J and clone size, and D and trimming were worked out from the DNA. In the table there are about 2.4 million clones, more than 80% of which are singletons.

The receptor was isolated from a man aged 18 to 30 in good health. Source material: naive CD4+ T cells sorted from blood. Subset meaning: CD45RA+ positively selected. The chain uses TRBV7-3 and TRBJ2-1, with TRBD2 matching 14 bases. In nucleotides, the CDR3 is TGTGCCAGCAGCCAGACTAGCGGGGGGGCCGGTGAGCAGTTCTTC. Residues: CASSQTSGGAGEQFF.